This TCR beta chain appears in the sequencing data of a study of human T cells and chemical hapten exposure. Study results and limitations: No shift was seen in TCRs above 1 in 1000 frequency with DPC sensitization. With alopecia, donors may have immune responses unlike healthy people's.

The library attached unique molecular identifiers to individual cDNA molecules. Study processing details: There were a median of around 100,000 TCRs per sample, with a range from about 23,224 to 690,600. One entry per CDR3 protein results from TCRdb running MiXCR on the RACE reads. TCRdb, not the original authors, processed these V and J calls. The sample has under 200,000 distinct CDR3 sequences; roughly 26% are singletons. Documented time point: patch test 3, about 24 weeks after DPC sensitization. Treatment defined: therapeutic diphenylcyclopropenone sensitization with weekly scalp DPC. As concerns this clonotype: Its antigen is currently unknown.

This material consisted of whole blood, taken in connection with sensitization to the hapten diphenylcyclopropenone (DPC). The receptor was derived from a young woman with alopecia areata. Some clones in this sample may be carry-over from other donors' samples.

DNA of the CDR3: TGTGCCAGATCCGAGTACAATGAGCAGTTCTTC. This codes for CARSEYNEQFF. The chain recombines TRBV2 with TRBJ2-1; D gene unclear. Trimming pared 9 bases from V and 4 bases from J, leaving 7 bases between. The CDR3 loop spans 11 amino acids. CDR1 and CDR2 from the germline V gene are SNHLY and FYNNEI.